Listed below are T cell receptor beta chains from one sample, sequenced in a study of shared clonotypes between healthy human individuals. Data came from immunoSEQ multiplex PCR; TCRdb stores just in-frame clones and leaves some out. Among 2 million to 2.5 million clones, 85% to 95% were seen once, and the ten largest hold around 0.38%. The sequenced sample was naive CD4+ T cells from PBMCs. The receptors derive from a man younger than 35 in good health. Some clones in this sample may be carry-over from other donors' samples. The CDR3 runs from the conserved cysteine through the conserved F or W. The order of the fields is V gene, clone size, J gene, D gene, CDR3 DNA, CDR3 protein. The D gene is left open where the match is weak. Rows give clone size only sometimes, using once, few, many, or a class for an expanded clone.

>TRBV5-6|NA|TRBJ1-2|TRBD1
TGTGCCAGCAGCGTCCGGGACAGGGGTGGCTACACCTTC
CASSVRDRGGYTF
>TRBV5-1|NA|TRBJ2-5|TRBD2
TGCGCCAGCAGCTTGGCTAGCGGGAGTTGGGAGACCCAGTACTTC
CASSLASGSWETQYF
>TRBV5-8|NA|TRBJ1-4|NA
TGTGCCAGCAGCACGCGATTAGAAAAACTGTTTTTT
CASSTRLEKLFF
>TRBV6-6|NA|TRBJ2-1|NA
TGTGCCAGCAGTTACTTCGAGGACCCGCACAATGAGCAGTTCTTC
CASSYFEDPHNEQFF
>TRBV28|NA|TRBJ2-7|TRBD1
TGTGCCAGCAGTTGGGGACAGGGATGGTACGAGCAGTACTTC
CASSWGQGWYEQYF
>TRBV6-1|NA|TRBJ2-7|NA
TGTGCCAGCAGTTTGGGTGGGGTATCCTACGAGCAGTACTTC
CASSLGGVSYEQYF
>TRBV5-4|NA|TRBJ2-7|NA
TGTGCCAGCAGCCCCCAAAGGTACGGACCGTCCTACGAGCAGTACTTC
CASSPQRYGPSYEQYF
>TRBV4-2|NA|TRBJ2-7|TRBD1
TGTGCCAGCAGCCAATTGGGGGACAGAGACGAGCAGTACTTC
CASSQLGDRDEQYF
>TRBV7-9|once|TRBJ2-7|TRBD2
TGTGCCAGCAGTTCACTAGCGGGGATTTCCTACGAGCAGTACTTC
CASSSLAGISYEQYF
>TRBV21-1|NA|TRBJ1-5|NA
TGTGCCAGCAGTAGGCGGTCGAGGGGCAATCAGCCCCAGCATTTT
CASSRRSRGNQPQHF
>TRBV9|NA|TRBJ2-2|NA
TGTGCCAGCAGCGTTGGGACATGGAGTATAGCCGGGGAGCTGTTTTTT
CASSVGTWSIAGELFF
>TRBV25-1|NA|TRBJ2-4|NA
TGTGCCAGCAGTGAATATAAGGACATTCAGTACTTC
CASSEYKDIQYF
>TRBV11-2|NA|TRBJ2-5|NA
TGTGCCAGCAGCCCGACCCAAGAGACCCAGTACTTC
CASSPTQETQYF
>TRBV7-3|NA|TRBJ2-7|TRBD2
TGTGCCAGCAGCTTAGGGACTAGCGGGAGTAACGAGCAGTACTTC
CASSLGTSGSNEQYF
>TRBV10-2|once|TRBJ1-4|NA
TGCGCCAGTCGGGCCGCAACTAATGAAAAACTGTTTTTT
CASRAATNEKLFF
>TRBV11-2|NA|TRBJ2-1|TRBD2
TGTGCCAGCAGCCGGACTAGCGGCTTTGTTGAGCAGTTCTTC
CASSRTSGFVEQFF